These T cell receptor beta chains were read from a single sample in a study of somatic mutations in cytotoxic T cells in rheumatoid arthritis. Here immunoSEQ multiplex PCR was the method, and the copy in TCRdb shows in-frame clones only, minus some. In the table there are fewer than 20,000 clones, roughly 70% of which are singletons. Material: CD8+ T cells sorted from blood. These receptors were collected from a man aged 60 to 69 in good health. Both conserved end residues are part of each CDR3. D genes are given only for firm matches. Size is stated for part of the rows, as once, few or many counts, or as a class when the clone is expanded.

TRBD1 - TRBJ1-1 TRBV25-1 TGTGCCAGCAGTGGGAGGGGGCTACTCACTGAAGCTTTCTTT CASSGRGLLTEAFF
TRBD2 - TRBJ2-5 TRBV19 TGTGCCAGTAGTCTAAGCGGGGGGGCCCAGGAGCAGTACTTC CASSLSGGAQEQYF
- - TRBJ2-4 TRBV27 TGTGCCAGCAGTTTATACCCGGAGGGGGCCAAAAACATTCAGTACTTC CASSLYPEGAKNIQYF
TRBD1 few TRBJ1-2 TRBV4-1 TGCGCCAGCAGCCAAACGGACAGGGCTGGCTATGGCTACACCTTC CASSQTDRAGYGYTF
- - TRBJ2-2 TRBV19 TGTGCCAGTAGTCCGACGGCCAGGGGAACCGGGGAGCTGTTTTTT CASSPTARGTGELFF
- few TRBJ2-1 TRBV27 TGTGCCAGCAGTTTCAGCGTAGGGGTCAATGAGCAGTTCTTC CASSFSVGVNEQFF
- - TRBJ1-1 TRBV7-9 TGTGCCAGCAGCTTAGCGGGTGGGCACACTGAAGCTTTCTTT CASSLAGGHTEAFF
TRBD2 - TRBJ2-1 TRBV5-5 TGTGCCAGCAGCTTGAGGGCGGGAGGGCCATCCGAGCAGTTCTTC CASSLRAGGPSEQFF
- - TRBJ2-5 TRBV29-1 TGCAGCGTTGAGTTAGGGGCGCAAGAGACCCAGTACTTC CSVELGAQETQYF
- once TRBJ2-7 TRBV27 TGTGCCAGCAGTTTATCGCTCCGTACCCGGGCCTACGAGCAGTACTTC CASSLSLRTRAYEQYF
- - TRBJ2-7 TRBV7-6 TGTGCCAGCAGCTTCGCGGAGCACTACGAGCAGTACTTC CASSFAEHYEQYF
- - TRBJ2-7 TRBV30 TGTGCCTGGAATAGGATGGGAGATTACGAGCAGTACTTC CAWNRMGDYEQYF
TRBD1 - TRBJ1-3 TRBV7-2 TGTGCCAGCAGCGCCACGGGACAGGGGGTTTTTGGGAACACCATATATTTT CASSATGQGVFGNTIYF
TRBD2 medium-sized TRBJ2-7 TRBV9 TGTGCCAGCAGCCATCCCAGGGGGACTAGCGGGATTAGCTCCTACGAGCAGTACTTC CASSHPRGTSGISSYEQYF
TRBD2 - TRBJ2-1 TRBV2 TGTGCCAGCAGTTCGACTAGCCCGAACTCCTACAATGAGCAGTTCTTC CASSSTSPNSYNEQFF
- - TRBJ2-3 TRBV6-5 TGTGCCACGGGTGCGGGACCCCGTGGAGATACGCAGTATTTT CATGAGPRGDTQYF
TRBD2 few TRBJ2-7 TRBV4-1 TGCGCCAGCAGCCCTGTCGGGGGGAAGTACGAGCAGTACTTC CASSPVGGKYEQYF
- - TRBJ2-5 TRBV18 TGTGCCAGCTCACCGACAGGGAGGGAGACCCAGTACTTC CASSPTGRETQYF
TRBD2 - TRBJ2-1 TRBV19 TGTGCCAGTAGTATAGGAGAACTAGCGGGGCTCGGGCAGTTCTTC CASSIGELAGLGQFF
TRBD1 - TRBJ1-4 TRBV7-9 TGTGCCAGCAGCTTATCCGACAGGGTGGGTGAAAAACTGTTTTTT CASSLSDRVGEKLFF
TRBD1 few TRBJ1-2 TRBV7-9 TGTGCCAGCAGCTCCCGGGACAGCTATGGCTACACCTTC CASSSRDSYGYTF
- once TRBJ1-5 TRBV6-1 TGTGCCAGCAGTGTCAGAGGAGATAGCAATCAGCCCCAGCATTTT CASSVRGDSNQPQHF
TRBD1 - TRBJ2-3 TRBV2 TGTGCCAGCAGCGTCGGACAGGGTCACACAGATACGCAGTATTTT CASSVGQGHTDTQYF
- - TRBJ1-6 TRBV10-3 TGTGCCATCAAGTCGCCCGGGGTGAGCGGGAATTCACCCCTCCACTTT CAIKSPGVSGNSPLHF
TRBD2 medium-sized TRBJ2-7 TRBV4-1 TGCGCCAGCAGCCATCAAGCGGGAGGGAACTACGAGCAGTACTTC CASSHQAGGNYEQYF
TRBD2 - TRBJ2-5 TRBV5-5 TGTGCCAGCAGCTTGGGAATAGGGACTAGCGGGAGAGGAGAGACCCAGTACTTC CASSLGIGTSGRGETQYF
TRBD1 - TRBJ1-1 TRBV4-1 TGCGCCAGCAGCTCAGGACAGGGGGTGCACACTGAAGCTTTCTTT CASSSGQGVHTEAFF
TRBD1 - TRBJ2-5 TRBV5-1 TGCGCCAGCAGCTTGGCCGGCAGACAGGGAGAGACCCAGTACTTC CASSLAGRQGETQYF
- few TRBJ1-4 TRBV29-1 TGCAGCGTTGCGGCAGGGGATGAAAAACTGTTTTTT CSVAAGDEKLFF
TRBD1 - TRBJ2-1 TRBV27 TGTGCCAGCAGTTTATCATCAGGGGGCGCCTACAATGAGCAGTTCTTC CASSLSSGGAYNEQFF
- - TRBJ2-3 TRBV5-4 TGTGCCAGCAGCCCCGGGACTCGGGCAGATACGCAGTATTTT CASSPGTRADTQYF
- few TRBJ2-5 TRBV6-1 TGTGCCAGCAGATTACAGAAAATCCAAGAGACCCAGTACTTC CASRLQKIQETQYF
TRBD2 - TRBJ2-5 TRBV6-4 TGTGCCAGCAGTGAAGACGGGGGGGCTCAAGAGACCCAGTACTTC CASSEDGGAQETQYF
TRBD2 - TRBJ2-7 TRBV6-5 TGTGCCAGCAGCCCTCTAGCGGGGGGAGGCGAGCAGTACTTC CASSPLAGGGEQYF
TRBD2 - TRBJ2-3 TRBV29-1 TGCAGCGTTGAAGATACTCGCGGGAGCGCAGATACGCAGTATTTT CSVEDTRGSADTQYF
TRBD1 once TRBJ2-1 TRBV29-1 TGCAGCGTTGAAGCACAGGGGGCAACGGACAATGAGCAGTTCTTC CSVEAQGATDNEQFF
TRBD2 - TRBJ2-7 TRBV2 TGTGCCAGCAGGTCGACTAGCGGCAATACCTACGAGCAGTACTTC CASRSTSGNTYEQYF
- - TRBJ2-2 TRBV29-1 TGCAGCGCCCCGTGGCGGGGGGAGCTGTTTTTT CSAPWRGELFF
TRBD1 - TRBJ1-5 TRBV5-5 TGTGCCAGCAGCCTCGAGACAGGGTACAATCAGCCCCAGCATTTT CASSLETGYNQPQHF
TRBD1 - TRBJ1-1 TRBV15 TGTGCCACCAGCAGGGAAAGGACAGGGGACACTGAAGCTTTCTTT CATSRERTGDTEAFF
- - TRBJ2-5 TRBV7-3 TGTGCCAGCAGCTTAAATTTTGCTGGGGGGCAAGAGACCCAGTACTTC CASSLNFAGGQETQYF
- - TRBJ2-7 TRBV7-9 TGTGCCAGCAGCTTAGGGCAGATCTACGAGCAGTACTTC CASSLGQIYEQYF
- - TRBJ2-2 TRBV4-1 TGCGCCAGCAGCCACGCGGGATCTGGCGGGGAGCTGTTTTTT CASSHAGSGGELFF
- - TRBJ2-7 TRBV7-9 TGTGCCAGCAGCTTAGTGAGGCACGAGCAGTACTTC CASSLVRHEQYF
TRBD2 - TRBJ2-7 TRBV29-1 TGCAGCGTTGAAGGGGAGGGAGGGCCCTCATTTTACGAGCAGTACTTC CSVEGEGGPSFYEQYF
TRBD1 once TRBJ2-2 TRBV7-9 TGTGCCAGCAGCATCACAGGGGGCGCGGGTACCGGGGAGCTGTTTTTT CASSITGGAGTGELFF
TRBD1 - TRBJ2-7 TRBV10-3 TGTGCCATCAGTGCCGGGACAGGCATTTCCTACGAGCAGTACTTC CAISAGTGISYEQYF
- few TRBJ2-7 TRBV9 TGTGCCAGCAGCGTAGGGGCTAGCCCTACCTACGAGCAGTACTTC CASSVGASPTYEQYF
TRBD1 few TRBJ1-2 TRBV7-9 TGTGCCAGCAGCGGAAGGACAGGTGACTATGGCTACACCTTC CASSGRTGDYGYTF
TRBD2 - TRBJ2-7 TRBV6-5 TGTGCCAGCAGTTGGGGACTAGTAAACTACGAGCAGTACTTC CASSWGLVNYEQYF
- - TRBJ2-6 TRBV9 TGTGCCAGCAGCGCAAACCAGGGATCTGGGGCCAACGTCCTGACTTTC CASSANQGSGANVLTF
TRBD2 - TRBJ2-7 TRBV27 TGTGCCAGCAGTCCGTATAGCGGGATTACCGGTTCGGGAGAGCAGTACTTC CASSPYSGITGSGEQYF
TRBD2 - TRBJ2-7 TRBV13 TGTGCCAGCAGTCGGACGGGAGGCTCCTACGAGCAGTACTTC CASSRTGGSYEQYF
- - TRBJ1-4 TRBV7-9 TGTGCCAGCCTGGATGGGACAAAGGCTAATGAAAAACTGTTTTTT CASLDGTKANEKLFF
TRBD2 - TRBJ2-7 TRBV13 TGTGCCAGCAGCTTAGTCGGGGGGGGCCACTACGAGCAGTACTTC CASSLVGGGHYEQYF
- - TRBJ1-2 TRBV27 TGTGCCAGCAGTTTCCAGGGTTTCTATGGCTACACCTTC CASSFQGFYGYTF
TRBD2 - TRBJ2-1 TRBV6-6 TGTGCCAGCAGTTACCTACTAGCGAACGATGAGCAGTTCTTC CASSYLLANDEQFF
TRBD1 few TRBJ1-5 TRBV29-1 TGCAGCGTTAACGAGACTCGCGAAGGGACAGGGGGCAAGAGCAATCAGCCCCAGCATTTT CSVNETREGTGGKSNQPQHF
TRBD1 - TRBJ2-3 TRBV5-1 TGCGCCAGCAGCTTGGCCGGGACAGCCTCTGCAGATACGCAGTATTTT CASSLAGTASADTQYF
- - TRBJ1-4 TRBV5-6 TGTGCCAGCAGCCTCCGGGGGGGATATAATGAAAAACTGTTTTTT CASSLRGGYNEKLFF